The T cell receptor (beta chain) under discussion was sequenced for a study of T cell responses to AZD1222 COVID-19 vaccine. Study-wide findings and caveats: Two AZD1222 administrations were followed by greater Spike-specific TCR breadth and depth. Baseline antibody screening turned up just a handful of seropositive AZD1222 recipients.

Per the germline V gene, CDR1 is MNHEY and CDR2 is SVGAGI. The CDR3 sequence is 13 residues long. Trimming pared 5 bases from V and 10 bases from J, leaving 15 bases between. Notes on this clone: Antigen unknown.

Measured with immunoSEQ multiplex PCR; TCRdb has only the in-frame clones, and not every one. The sample lists more than 140,000 clones, approximately 88% occurring once. The sequence derives from an adult in good health. The rearrangement joins TRBV6-5 to TRBJ2-1; the D gene is possibly TRBD2 (7 bases). Source: peripheral blood, taken on day 0 of MenACWY control vaccination. CDR3 coding DNA: TGTGCCAGCAGTCAGGGGAGGGGAGGGGAGCAGTTCTTC. This gives the protein CASSQGRGGEQFF.